This T cell receptor (beta chain) appears in the sequencing data of a study of graft-versus-host responses after intestinal transplantation. At the level of the study: Recipients underwent multivisceral, liver-intestinal, or isolated intestinal transplants. The recipients all started with anti-thymocyte globulin induction and then took tacrolimus and steroids for 2 to 4 years. Study-wide points: Maximum circulating GvH clone levels tracked with early post-transplant HvG decreases.

V lost 0 bases to trimming and J lost 1 base, with 10 bases between them. CDR1 and CDR2 (germline): LGHNA, YNFKEQ. The CDR3 is 15 residues long. Both intraepithelial and lamina propria lymphocytes were released by processing graft tissue. Only in-frame clones appear in the TCRdb table, and some are missing; sequencing was by immunoSEQ multiplex PCR. The repertoire holds thousands of clones, with 55% to 85% as singletons. Of note for this clone: Antigen unknown.

The source material was ileum tissue, sampled less than 270 days after intestinal transplant. The V and J genes are TRBV4-2 and TRBJ2-7; D perhaps matches TRBD2 (5 bases). The receptor comes from a human patient who received an intestinal transplant, so some T cells may come from the graft donor. DNA of the CDR3: TGTGCCAGCAGCCAAGAAGGGAGTGGTTCCTACGAGCAGTACTTC. This gives the protein CASSQEGSGSYEQYF.